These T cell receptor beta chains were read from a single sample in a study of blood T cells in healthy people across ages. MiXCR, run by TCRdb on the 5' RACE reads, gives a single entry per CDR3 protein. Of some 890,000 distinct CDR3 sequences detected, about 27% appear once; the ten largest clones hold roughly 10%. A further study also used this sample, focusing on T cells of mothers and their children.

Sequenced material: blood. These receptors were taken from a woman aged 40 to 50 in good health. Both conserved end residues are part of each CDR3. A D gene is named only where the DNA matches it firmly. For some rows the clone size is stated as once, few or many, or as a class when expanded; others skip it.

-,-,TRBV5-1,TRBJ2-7,CASSLEADYEQYF,TGCGCCAGCAGCTTGGAGGCAGACTACGAGCAGTACTTC
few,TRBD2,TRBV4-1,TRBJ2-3,CASSQDGSGGSDTQYF,TGCGCCAGCAGCCAAGACGGCAGCGGGGGGTCAGATACGCAGTATTTT
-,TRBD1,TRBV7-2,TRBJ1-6,CASSGQGAVGSPLHF,TGTGCCAGCTCGGGACAGGGAGCAGTTGGATCACCCCTCCACTTT
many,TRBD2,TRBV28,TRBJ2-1,CASSEIAGGGNNEQFF,TGTGCCAGCAGTGAGATAGCGGGGGGGGGCAACAATGAGCAGTTCTTC
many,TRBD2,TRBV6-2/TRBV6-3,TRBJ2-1,CASGLAALNIGQFF,TGTGCCAGCGGACTAGCGGCTTTGAATATCGGGCAGTTCTTC
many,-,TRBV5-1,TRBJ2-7,CASSLEQVYEQYF,TGCGCCAGCAGCTTGGAACAGGTCTACGAGCAGTACTTC
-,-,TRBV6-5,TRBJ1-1,CASSYARPVSTEAFF,TGTGCCAGCAGTTACGCCCGCCCGGTCTCCACTGAAGCTTTCTTT
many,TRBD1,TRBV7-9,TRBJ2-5,CASSLGDRGFQETQYF,TGTGCCAGCAGCTTGGGAGACAGGGGGTTTCAAGAGACCCAGTACTTC
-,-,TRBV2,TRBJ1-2,CASVREIRNYGYTF,TGTGCCAGCGTCCGGGAAATTCGTAACTATGGCTACACCTTC
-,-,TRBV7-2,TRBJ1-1,CASSLRLGQGTEAFF,TGTGCCAGCAGCTTAAGGCTGGGCCAGGGCACTGAAGCTTTCTTT
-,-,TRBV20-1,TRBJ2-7,CSARDPRESPYEQYF,TGCAGTGCTAGAGACCCACGGGAGAGCCCCTACGAGCAGTACTTC
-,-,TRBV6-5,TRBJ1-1,CASSFIAGTRDTEAFF,TGTGCCAGCAGTTTCATAGCCGGGACTCGGGACACTGAAGCTTTCTTT
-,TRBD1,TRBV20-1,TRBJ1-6,CSARERGQGPNSPLHF,TGCAGTGCTAGAGAACGAGGACAGGGACCAAATTCACCCCTCCACTTT
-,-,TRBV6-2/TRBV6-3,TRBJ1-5,CASCHHYNQPQHF,TGTGCCAGCTGTCACCATTATAATCAGCCCCAGCATTTT
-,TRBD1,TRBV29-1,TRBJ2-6,CSVEQQGQPGANVLTF,TGCAGCGTTGAACAACAGGGGCAACCTGGGGCCAACGTCCTGACTTTC
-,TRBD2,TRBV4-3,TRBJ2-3,CASSQDPGLAGESTDTQYF,TGCGCCAGCAGTCAAGACCCCGGACTAGCGGGGGAGAGCACAGATACGCAGTATTTT
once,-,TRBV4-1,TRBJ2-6,CASSQDFWGSGANVLSF,-
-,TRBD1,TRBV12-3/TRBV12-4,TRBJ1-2,CASSLFVRGQNYGYTF,TGTGCCAGCAGTTTATTCGTGAGGGGACAGAACTATGGCTACACCTTC
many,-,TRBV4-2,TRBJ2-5,CASSQDTRPVGETQYF,TGTGCCAGCAGCCAAGATACTCGCCCCGTCGGAGAGACCCAGTACTTC
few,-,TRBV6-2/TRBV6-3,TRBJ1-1,CASKPLGQPNTEAFF,TGTGCCAGCAAGCCCCTTGGACAGCCGAACACTGAAGCTTTCTTT
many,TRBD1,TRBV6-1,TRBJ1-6,CASSEVVGTGDSPLHF,TGTGCCAGCAGTGAAGTGGTGGGGACAGGGGATTCACCCCTCCACTTT
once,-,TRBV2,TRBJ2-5,CASNEGRGAGETQYF,TGTGCCAGCAACGAGGGGAGAGGGGCAGGGGAGACCCAGTACTTC
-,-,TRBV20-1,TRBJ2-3,CSARIKEYSNQPQYF,TGCAGTGCTAGGATTAAGGAATATAGCAATCAGCCCCAGTATTTT
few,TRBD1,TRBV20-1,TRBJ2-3,CSVPRGPTSTDTQYF,TGCAGTGTACCCAGGGGGCCGACTAGCACAGATACGCAGTATTTT
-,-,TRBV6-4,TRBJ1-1,CASRANEGTEAFF,TGTGCCAGCAGGGCGAACGAGGGCACTGAAGCTTTCTTT
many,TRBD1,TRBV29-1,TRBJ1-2,CSVATGTGEGYTF,TGCAGCGTTGCCACCGGGACAGGGGAAGGCTACACCTTC
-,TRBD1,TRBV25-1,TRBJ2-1,CASSDTGQGRDEQFF,TGTGCCAGCAGTGATACGGGACAGGGGAGGGATGAGCAGTTCTTC
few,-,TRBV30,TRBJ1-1,CAWSFPTEAFF,TGTGCCTGGAGTTTTCCCACTGAAGCTTTCTTT
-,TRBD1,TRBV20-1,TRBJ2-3,CSASRGQASTDTQYF,TGCAGTGCTTCCCGAGGACAGGCTAGCACAGATACGCAGTATTTT
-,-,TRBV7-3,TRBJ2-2,CASSPEGLAGELFF,TGTGCCAGCAGCCCTGAGGGGTTGGCCGGGGAGCTGTTTTTT
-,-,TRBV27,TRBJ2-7,CASSQPLSTGWAYEQYF,TGTGCCAGCAGTCAACCCCTTAGCACAGGGTGGGCCTACGAGCAGTACTTC
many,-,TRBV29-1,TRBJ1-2,CSVEVSSNYGYTF,TGCAGCGTTGAAGTTTCAAGTAACTATGGCTACACCTTC
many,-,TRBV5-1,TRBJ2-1,CASSLAANEQFF,TGTGCCAGCAGCTTAGCAGCGAATGAGCAGTTCTTC
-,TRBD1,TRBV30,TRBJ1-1,CAWGQGPEAFF,TGTGCCTGGGGACAGGGACCTGAAGCTTTCTTT
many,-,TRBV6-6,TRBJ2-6,CASKRGSGANVLTF,TGTGCCAGCAAGAGAGGGTCTGGGGCCAACGTCCTGACTTTC
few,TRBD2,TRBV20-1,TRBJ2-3,CSARGLAGPLGDTQYF,TGCAGTGCTAGAGGACTAGCGGGCCCCTTGGGAGATACGCAGTATTTT
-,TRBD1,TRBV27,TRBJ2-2,CASSRTGESRELFF,TGTGCCAGCAGTAGGACAGGGGAATCCAGGGAGCTGTTTTTT
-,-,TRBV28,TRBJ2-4,CASSLRDRPTKQYF,TGTGCCAGCAGTTTAAGAGACAGGCCTACGAAGCAGTACTTC
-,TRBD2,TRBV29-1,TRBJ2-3,CSVEGGGMDTQYF,TGCAGCGTTGAAGGCGGGGGGATGGATACGCAGTATTTT
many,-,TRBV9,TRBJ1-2,CASSVGSGGAVTGYTF,TGTGCCAGCAGCGTAGGGTCCGGGGGCGCGGTAACTGGCTACACCTTC